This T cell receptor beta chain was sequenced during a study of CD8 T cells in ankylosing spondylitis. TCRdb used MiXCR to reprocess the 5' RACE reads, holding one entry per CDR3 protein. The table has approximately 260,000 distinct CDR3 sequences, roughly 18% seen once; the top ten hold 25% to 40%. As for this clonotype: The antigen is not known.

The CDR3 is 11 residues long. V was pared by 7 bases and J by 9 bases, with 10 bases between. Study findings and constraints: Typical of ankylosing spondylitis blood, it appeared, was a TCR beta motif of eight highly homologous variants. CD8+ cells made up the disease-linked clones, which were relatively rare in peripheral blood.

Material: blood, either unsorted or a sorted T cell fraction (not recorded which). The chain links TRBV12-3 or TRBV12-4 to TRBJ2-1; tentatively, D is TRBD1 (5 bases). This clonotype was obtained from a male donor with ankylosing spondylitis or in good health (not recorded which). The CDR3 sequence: CASTQDLEQFF. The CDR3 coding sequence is TGTGCCAGCACACAGGACCTTGAGCAGTTCTTC.